The T cell receptor (beta chain) described here comes from a study of shared clonotypes between healthy human individuals. Germline assignment: CDR1 LNHDA and CDR2 SQIVND (reference sequence). This CDR3 has 14 amino acids. Trimming stripped 5 bases from V and 1 base from J, with 8 bases between. The method was immunoSEQ multiplex PCR; TCRdb's version includes in-frame clones alone and lacks a portion of them. The table shows 950,000 to 1,100,000 clones, with around 76% occurring only once. In this sample, this clone turned up a few times. The specimen sequenced was memory CD4+ T cells sorted from blood. Described subset: CD45RA-negative fraction. The sequence was obtained from a man younger than 35 in good health. The chain links TRBV19 to TRBJ1-4, with D possibly being TRBD1 (6 bases). The CDR3 sequence: CASSSQGTNEKLFF. Written as DNA, the CDR3 is TGTGCCAGTAGTTCACAGGGAACTAATGAAAAACTGTTTTTT.